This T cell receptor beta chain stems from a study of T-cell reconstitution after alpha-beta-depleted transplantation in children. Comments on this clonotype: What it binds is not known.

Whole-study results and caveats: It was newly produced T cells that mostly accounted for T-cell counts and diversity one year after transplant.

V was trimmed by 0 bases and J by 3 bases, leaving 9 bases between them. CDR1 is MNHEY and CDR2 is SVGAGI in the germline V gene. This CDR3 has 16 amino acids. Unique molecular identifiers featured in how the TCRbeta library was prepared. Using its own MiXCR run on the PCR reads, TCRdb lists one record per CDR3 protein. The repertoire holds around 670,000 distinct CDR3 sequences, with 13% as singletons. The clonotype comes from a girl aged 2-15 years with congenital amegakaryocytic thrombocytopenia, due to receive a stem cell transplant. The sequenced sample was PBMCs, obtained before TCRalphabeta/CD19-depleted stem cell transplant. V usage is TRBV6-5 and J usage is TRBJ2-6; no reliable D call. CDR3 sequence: CASSYSGSLGANVLTF. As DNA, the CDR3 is TGTGCCAGCAGTTACTCAGGCTCCCTTGGGGCCAACGTCCTGACTTTC.